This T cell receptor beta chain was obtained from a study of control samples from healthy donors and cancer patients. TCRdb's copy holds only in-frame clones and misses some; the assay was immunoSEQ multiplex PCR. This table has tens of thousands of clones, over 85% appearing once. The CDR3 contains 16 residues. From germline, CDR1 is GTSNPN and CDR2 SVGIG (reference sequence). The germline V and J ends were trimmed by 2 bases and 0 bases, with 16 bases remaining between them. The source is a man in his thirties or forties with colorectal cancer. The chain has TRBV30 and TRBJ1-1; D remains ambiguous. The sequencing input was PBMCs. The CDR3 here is CAWSQPSVTMNTEAFF. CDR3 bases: TGTGCCTGGAGTCAGCCAAGCGTGACAATGAACACTGAAGCTTTCTTT.